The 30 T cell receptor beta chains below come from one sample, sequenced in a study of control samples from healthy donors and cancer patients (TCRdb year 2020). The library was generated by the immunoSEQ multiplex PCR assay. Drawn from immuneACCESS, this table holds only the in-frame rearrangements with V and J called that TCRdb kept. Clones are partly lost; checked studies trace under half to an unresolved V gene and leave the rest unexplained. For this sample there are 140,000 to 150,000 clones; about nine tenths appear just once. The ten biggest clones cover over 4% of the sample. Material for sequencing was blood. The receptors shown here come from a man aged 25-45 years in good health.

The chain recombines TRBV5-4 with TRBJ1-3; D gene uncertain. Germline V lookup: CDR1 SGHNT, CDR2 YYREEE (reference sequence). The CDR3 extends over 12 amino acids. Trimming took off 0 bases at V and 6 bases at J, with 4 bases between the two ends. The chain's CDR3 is CASSLDLNTIYF. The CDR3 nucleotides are TGTGCCAGCAGCTTGGATTTAAACACCATATATTTT.

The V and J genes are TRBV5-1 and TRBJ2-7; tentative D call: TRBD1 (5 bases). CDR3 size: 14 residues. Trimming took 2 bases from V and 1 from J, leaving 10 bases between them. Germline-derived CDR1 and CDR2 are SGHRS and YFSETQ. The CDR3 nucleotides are TGCGCCAGCAGCTTCGGGCAGGGTTCCTACGAGCAGTACTTC. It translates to CASSFGQGSYEQYF.

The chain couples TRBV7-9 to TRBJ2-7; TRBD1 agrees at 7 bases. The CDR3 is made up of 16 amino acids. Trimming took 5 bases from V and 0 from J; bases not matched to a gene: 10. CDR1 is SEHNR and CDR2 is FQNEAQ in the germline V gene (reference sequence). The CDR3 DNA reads TGTGCCAGCAGCAGCACAAGACAGGGCACCTCCTACGAGCAGTACTTC. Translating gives CASSSTRQGTSYEQYF.

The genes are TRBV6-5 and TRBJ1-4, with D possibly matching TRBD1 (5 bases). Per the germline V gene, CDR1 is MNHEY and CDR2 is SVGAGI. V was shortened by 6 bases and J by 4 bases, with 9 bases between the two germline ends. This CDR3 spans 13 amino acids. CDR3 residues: CASSYDSNEKLFF. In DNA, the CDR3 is TGTGCCAGCAGCTACGACAGTAATGAAAAACTGTTTTTT.

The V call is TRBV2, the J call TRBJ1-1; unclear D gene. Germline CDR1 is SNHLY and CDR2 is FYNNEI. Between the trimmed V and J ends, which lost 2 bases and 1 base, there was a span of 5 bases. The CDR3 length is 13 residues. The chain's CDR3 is CASSELKNTEAFF. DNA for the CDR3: TGTGCCAGCAGTGAATTAAAGAACACTGAAGCTTTCTTT. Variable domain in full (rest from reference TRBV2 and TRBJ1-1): EPEVTQTPSHQVTQMGQEVILRCVPISNHLYFYWYRQILGQKVEFLVSFYNNEISEKSEIFDDQFSVERPDGSNFTLKIRSTKLEDSAMYFCASSELKNTEAFFGQGTRLTVV.

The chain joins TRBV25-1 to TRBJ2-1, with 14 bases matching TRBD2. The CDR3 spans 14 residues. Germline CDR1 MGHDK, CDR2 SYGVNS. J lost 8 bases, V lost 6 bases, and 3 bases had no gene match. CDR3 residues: CASRGLAGVHEQFF. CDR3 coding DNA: TGTGCCAGCAGGGGACTAGCGGGAGTCCATGAGCAGTTCTTC.

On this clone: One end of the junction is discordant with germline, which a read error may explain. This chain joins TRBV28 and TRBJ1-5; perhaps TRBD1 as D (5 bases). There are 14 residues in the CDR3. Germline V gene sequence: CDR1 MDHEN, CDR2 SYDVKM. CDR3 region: CASNLQETNQPQHF. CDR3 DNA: TGTGCCAGCAATTTACAGGAAACCAATCAGCCCCAGCATTTT.

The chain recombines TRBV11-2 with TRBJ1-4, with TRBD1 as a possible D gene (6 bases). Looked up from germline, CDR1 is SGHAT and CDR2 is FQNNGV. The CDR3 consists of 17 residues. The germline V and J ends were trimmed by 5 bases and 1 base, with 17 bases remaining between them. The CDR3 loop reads CASSRGGASGTNEKLFF. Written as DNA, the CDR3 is TGTGCCAGCAGCAGGGGGGGGGCTTCAGGAACTAATGAAAAACTGTTTTTT. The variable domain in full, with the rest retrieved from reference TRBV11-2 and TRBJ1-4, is EAGVAQSPRYKIIEKRQSVAFWCNPISGHATLYWYQQILGQGPKLLIQFQNNGVVDDSQLPKDRFSAERLKGVDSTLKIQPAKLEDSAVYLCASSRGGASGTNEKLFFGSGTQLSVL.

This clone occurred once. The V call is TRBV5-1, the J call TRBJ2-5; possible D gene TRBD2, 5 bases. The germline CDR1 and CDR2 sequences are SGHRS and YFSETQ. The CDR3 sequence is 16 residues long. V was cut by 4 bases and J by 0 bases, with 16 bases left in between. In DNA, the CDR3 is TGCGCCAGCAGCAGTTCGGGGAACCGATACCAAGAGACCCAGTACTTC. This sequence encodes CASSSSGNRYQETQYF. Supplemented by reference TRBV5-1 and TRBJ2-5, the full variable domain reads KAGVTQTPRYLIKTRGQQVTLSCSPISGHRSVSWYQQTPGQGLQFLFEYFSETQRNKGNFPGRFSGRQFSNSRSEMNVSTLELGDSALYLCASSSSGNRYQETQYFGPGTRLLVL.

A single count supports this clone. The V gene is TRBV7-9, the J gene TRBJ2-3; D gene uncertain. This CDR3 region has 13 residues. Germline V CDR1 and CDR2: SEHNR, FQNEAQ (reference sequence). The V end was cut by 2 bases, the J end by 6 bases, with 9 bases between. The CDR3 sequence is CASSLPHSDTQYF. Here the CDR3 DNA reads TGTGCCAGCAGCTTACCCCATAGCGATACGCAGTATTTT.

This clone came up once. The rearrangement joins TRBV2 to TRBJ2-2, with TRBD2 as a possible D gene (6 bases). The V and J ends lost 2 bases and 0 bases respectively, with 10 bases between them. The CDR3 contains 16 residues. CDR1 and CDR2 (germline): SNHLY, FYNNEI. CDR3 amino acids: CASSEYGGANTGELFF. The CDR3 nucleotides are TGTGCCAGCAGTGAATATGGCGGGGCGAACACCGGGGAGCTGTTTTTT.

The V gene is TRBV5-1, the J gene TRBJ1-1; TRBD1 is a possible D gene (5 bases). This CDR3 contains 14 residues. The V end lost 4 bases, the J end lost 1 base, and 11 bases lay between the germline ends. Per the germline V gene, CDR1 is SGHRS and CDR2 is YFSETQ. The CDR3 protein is CASSTSDRNTEAFF. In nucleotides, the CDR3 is TGCGCCAGCAGCACCTCAGACAGGAACACTGAAGCTTTCTTT.

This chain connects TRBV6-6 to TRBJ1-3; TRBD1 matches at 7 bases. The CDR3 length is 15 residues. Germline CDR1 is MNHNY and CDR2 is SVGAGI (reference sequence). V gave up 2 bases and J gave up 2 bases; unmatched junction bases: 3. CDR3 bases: TGTGCCAGCAGTTACGTACAGGGGCCTGGAAACACCATATATTTT. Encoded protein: CASSYVQGPGNTIYF.

The CDR3 loop is CASGLDILNEQFF. The CDR3 nucleotides are TGTGCTAGTGGTTTGGACATCCTGAATGAGCAGTTCTTC. The chain employs TRBV12-5 and TRBJ2-1; D gene uncertain. The CDR3 sequence is 13 residues long. Germline CDR1 and CDR2: LGHNT and FRNRAP. Trimming took 1 base from V and 7 from J, leaving 8 bases between them.

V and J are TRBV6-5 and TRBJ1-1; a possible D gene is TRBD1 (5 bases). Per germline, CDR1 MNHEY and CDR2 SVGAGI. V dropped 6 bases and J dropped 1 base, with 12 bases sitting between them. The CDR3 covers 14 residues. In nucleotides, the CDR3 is TGTGCCAGCAGCTTCAAAGGGGAGAACACTGAAGCTTTCTTT. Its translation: CASSFKGENTEAFF.

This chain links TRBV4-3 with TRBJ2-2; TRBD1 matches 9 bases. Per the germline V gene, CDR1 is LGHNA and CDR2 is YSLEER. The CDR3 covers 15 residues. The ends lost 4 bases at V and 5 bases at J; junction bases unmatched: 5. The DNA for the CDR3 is TGCGCCAGCAGCCCGGGACAGGGAAGAACCGGGGAGCTGTTTTTT. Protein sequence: CASSPGQGRTGELFF.

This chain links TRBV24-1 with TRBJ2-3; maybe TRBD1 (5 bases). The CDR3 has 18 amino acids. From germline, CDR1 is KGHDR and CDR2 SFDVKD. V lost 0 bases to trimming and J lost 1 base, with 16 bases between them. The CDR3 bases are TGTGCCACCAGTGATTTGCAGAATGGGGCTATACGCACAGATACGCAGTATTTT. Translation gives CATSDLQNGAIRTDTQYF.

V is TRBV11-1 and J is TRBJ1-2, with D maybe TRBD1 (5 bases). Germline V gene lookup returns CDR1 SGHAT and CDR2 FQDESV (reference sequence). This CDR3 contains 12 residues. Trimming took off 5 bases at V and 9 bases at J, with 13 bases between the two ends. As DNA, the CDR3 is TGTGCCAGCAGCCGAACGGGACCTAGCTACACCTTC. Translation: CASSRTGPSYTF.

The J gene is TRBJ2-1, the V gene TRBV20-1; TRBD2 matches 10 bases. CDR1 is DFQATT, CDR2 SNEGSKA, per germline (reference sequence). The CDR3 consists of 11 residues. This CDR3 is CRAGGPYEQFF. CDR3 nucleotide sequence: TGCAGAGCGGGGGGGCCATATGAGCAGTTCTTC.

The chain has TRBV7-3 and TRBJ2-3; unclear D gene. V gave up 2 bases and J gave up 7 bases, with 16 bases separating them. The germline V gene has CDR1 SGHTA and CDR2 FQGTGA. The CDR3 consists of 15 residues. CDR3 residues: CASSLSPDPDHTQYF. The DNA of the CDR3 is TGTGCCAGCAGCTTATCCCCTGATCCAGACCATACGCAGTATTTT. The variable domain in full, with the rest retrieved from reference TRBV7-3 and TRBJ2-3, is GAGVSQTPSNKVTEKGKYVELRCDPISGHTALYWYRQSLGQGPEFLIYFQGTGAADDSGLPNDRFFAVRPEGSVSTLKIQRTERGDSAVYLCASSLSPDPDHTQYFGPGTRLTVL.

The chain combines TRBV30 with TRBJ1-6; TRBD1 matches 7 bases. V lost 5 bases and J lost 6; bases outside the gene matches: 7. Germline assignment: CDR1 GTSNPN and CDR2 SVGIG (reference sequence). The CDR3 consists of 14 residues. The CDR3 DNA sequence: TGTGCCTGGGAAGGGGGCGTAGCTAATTCACCCCTCCACTTT. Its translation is CAWEGGVANSPLHF.

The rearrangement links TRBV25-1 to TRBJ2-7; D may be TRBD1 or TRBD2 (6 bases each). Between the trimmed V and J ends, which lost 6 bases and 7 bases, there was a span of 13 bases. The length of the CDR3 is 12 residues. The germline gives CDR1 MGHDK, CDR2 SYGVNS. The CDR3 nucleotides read TGTGCCAGCAGGGACAGACGGGAGGAGCAGTACTTC. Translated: CASRDRREEQYF.

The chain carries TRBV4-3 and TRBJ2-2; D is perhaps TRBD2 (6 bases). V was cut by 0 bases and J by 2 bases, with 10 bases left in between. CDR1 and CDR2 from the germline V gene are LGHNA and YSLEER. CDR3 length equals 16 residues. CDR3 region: CASSQDGTRNTGELFF. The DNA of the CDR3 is TGCGCCAGCAGCCAAGATGGGACTCGAAACACCGGGGAGCTGTTTTTT.

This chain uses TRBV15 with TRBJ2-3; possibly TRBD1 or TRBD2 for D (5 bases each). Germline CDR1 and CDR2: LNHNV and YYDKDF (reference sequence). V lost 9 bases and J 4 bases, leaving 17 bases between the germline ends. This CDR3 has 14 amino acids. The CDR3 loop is CATEGAGSPDTQYF. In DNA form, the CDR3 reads TGTGCCACTGAGGGTGCAGGGTCACCAGATACGCAGTATTTT.

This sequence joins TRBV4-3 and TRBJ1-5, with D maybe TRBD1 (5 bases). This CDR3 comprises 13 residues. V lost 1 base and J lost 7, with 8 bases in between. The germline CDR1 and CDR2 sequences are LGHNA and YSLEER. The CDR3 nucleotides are TGCGCCAGCAGCCAAGCAGGGTACCAGCCCCAGCATTTT. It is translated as CASSQAGYQPQHF.

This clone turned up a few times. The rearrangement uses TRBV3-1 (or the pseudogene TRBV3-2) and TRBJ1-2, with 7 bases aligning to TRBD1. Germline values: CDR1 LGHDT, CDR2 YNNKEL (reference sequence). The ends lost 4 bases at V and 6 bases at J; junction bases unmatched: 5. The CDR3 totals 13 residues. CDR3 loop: CASSLRDSNGYTF. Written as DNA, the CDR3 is TGTGCCAGCAGCCTAAGGGACAGTAATGGCTACACCTTC.

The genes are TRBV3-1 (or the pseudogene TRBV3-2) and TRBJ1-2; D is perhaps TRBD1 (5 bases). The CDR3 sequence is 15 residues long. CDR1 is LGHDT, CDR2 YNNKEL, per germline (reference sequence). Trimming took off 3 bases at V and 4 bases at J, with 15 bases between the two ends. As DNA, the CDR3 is TGTGCCAGCAGCCACCGGACAACTCTCGTCTATGGCTACACCTTC. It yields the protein CASSHRTTLVYGYTF.

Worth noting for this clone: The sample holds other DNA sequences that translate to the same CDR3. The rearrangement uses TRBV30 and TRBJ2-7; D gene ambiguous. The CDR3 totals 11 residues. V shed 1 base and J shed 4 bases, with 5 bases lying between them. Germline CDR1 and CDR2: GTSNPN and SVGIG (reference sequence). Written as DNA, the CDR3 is TGTGCCTGGAGTGGGAGTTACGAGCAGTACTTC. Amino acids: CAWSGSYEQYF.

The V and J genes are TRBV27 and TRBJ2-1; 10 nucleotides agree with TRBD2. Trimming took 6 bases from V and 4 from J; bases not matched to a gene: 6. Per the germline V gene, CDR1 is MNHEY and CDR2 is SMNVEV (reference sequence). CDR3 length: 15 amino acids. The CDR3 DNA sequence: TGTGCCAGCAGCGCAATGGGACTAGCGTACAATGAGCAGTTCTTC. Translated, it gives CASSAMGLAYNEQFF.

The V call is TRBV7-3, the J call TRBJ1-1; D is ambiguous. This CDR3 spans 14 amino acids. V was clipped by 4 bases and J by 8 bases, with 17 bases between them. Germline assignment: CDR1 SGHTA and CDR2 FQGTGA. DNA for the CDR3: TGTGCCAGCAGCTCCGGTCACAGCGCACCAGAAGCTTTCTTT. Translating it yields CASSSGHSAPEAFF. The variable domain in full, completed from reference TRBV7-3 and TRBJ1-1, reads GAGVSQTPSNKVTEKGKYVELRCDPISGHTALYWYRQSLGQGPEFLIYFQGTGAADDSGLPNDRFFAVRPEGSVSTLKIQRTERGDSAVYLCASSSGHSAPEAFFGQGTRLTVV.